This T cell receptor (beta chain) emerged from a study of siplizumab effects on memory and regulatory T cells. The data were produced by immunoSEQ multiplex PCR, yet TCRdb's version contains in-frame clones alone and is incomplete. This sample has 90,000 to 150,000 clones, with 93% found just once. Points from the study as a whole: Among sequences traceable to unstimulated CD4+ memory cells, alloreactive ones were significantly reduced by siplizumab.

Turning to this clone: Its antigen is undetermined.

What was sequenced was non-Treg CD4+ T cells sorted from blood. The origin of this receptor is a human donor in good health.

The CDR3 bases are TGTGCCAGCACCCAGGGCACGAATCAGCCCCAGCATTTT. As protein: CASTQGTNQPQHF. J is TRBJ1-5 and V is TRBV11-2; tentatively, D is TRBD1 (5 bases). CDR1 is SGHAT, CDR2 FQNNGV, per germline. V was shortened by 7 bases and J by 4 bases, with 11 bases between the two germline ends. CDR3 length: 13 residues.